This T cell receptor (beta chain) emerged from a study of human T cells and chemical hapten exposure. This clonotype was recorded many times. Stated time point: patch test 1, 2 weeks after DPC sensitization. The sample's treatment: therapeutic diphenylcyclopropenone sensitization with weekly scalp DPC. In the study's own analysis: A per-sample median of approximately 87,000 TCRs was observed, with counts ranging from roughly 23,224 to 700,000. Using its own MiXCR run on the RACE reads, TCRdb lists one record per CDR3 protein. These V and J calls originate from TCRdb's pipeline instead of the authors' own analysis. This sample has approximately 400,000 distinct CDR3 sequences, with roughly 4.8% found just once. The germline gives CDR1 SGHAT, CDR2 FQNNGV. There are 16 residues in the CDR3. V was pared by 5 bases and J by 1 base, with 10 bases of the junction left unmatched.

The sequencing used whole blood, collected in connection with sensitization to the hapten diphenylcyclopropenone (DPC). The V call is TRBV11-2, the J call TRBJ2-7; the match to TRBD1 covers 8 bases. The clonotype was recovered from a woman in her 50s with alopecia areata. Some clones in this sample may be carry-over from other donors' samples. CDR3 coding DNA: TGTGCCAGCAGCCCTCTCAGTCGGGACAGGTCCTACGAGCAGTACTTC. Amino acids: CASSPLSRDRSYEQYF.